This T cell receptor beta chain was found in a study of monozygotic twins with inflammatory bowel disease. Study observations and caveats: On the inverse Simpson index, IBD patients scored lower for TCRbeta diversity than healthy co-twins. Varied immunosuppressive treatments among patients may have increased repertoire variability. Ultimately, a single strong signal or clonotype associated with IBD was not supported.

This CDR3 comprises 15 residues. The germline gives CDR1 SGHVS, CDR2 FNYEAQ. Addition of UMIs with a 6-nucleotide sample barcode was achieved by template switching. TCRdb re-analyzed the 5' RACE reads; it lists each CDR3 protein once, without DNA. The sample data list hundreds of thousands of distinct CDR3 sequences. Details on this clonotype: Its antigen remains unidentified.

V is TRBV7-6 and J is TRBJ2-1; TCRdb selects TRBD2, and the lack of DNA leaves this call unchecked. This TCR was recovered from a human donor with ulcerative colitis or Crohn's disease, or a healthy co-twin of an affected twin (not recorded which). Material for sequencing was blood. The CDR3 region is CASSTAGTSVHEQFF.